The 13 T cell receptor beta chains in this list originate from one sample, sequenced in a study of shared clonotypes between healthy human individuals. The repertoire was sequenced with immunoSEQ multiplex PCR; TCRdb's copy has only in-frame clones and lacks some. The profile covers over a million clones, with roughly 96% appearing a single time and 0.95% to 1.5% taken by the ten largest. What was sequenced was naive CD4+ T cells sorted from blood. Subset: CD45RA+ positively selected. The source of these receptors is a man aged 25 to 40 in good health.

A single count supports this clone. The V gene is TRBV5-1, the J gene TRBJ2-5, with 9 bases fitting TRBD1. The germline gives CDR1 SGHRS, CDR2 YFSETQ. Losses at the gene ends were 4 bases for V and 5 bases for J; bases not matched to a gene: 15. This CDR3 has 17 residues. CDR3 sequence (DNA): TGCGCCAGCAGCATCACCCTAGCGACAGGGGGTTGGGAGACCCAGTACTTC. Amino acids: CASSITLATGGWETQYF.

V and J are TRBV18 and TRBJ2-1; D is perhaps TRBD2 (5 bases). Trimming cost V 3 bases and J 9 bases, with 15 bases left between them. The CDR3 extends over 14 amino acids. Germline V CDR1 and CDR2: KGHSH, LQKENI. The CDR3, as DNA: TGTGCCAGCTCACCGGCCAGGACTGGCTTTGAGCAGTTCTTC. It specifies CASSPARTGFEQFF.

V and J are TRBV18 and TRBJ2-5; D not resolved. V was cut by 3 bases and J by 1 base, with 12 bases left in between. Germline V gene data show CDR1 as KGHSH and CDR2 as LQKENI. There are 15 residues in the CDR3. CDR3 in DNA: TGTGCCAGCTCACCCCAGCAGGCCGGCCAAGAGACCCAGTACTTC. Translating it yields CASSPQQAGQETQYF.

The rearrangement joins TRBV21-1 to TRBJ2-7. TRBV21-1 is a listed pseudogene. CDR3 length: 15 amino acids. The chain's CDR3 is CASSKVRGRMYEQYF. CDR3 nucleotide sequence: TGTGCCAGCAGCAAAGTTAGGGGACGGATGTACGAGCAGTACTTC.

The chain has TRBV7-9 and TRBJ1-2; the D gene is possibly TRBD1 (6 bases). CDR1 and CDR2 (germline): SEHNR, FQNEAQ (reference sequence). The CDR3 loop spans 15 amino acids. Trimming left V 3 bases short and J 4 bases short, with 15 bases between. The CDR3 here is CASSLGGGWSYGYTF. The CDR3 region has the DNA TGTGCCAGCAGCTTGGGAGGGGGTTGGAGCTATGGCTACACCTTC.

This clone has only one observation. The chain uses TRBV2 and TRBJ2-5; tentative D call: TRBD2 (6 bases). CDR1 SNHLY and CDR2 FYNNEI come from the germline V gene. This CDR3 contains 15 residues. V lost 5 bases and J lost 3, with 16 bases in between. The DNA for the CDR3 is TGTGCCAGCAGTCCGGGGAGGCCAGTCGAAGAGACCCAGTACTTC. It translates to CASSPGRPVEETQYF.

The V and J genes are TRBV5-1 and TRBJ2-7; D is perhaps TRBD2 (5 bases). CDR3 length: 14 amino acids. Trimming removed 0 bases at V and 3 bases at J, with 10 bases between. The germline gives CDR1 SGHRS, CDR2 YFSETQ. The CDR3 sequence: CASSLDGNYYEQYF. The CDR3, as DNA: TGCGCCAGCAGCTTGGACGGGAACTACTACGAGCAGTACTTC.

The chain is built from TRBV7-6 and TRBJ2-3; D tentatively fits TRBD1 or TRBD2 (5 bases each). Trimming stripped 8 bases from V and 6 bases from J, with 21 bases between. Germline V gene lookup returns CDR1 SGHVS and CDR2 FNYEAQ. This CDR3 has 15 amino acids. The CDR3 protein is CASGMDGTPWDTQYF. The CDR3 DNA reads TGTGCCAGCGGCATGGACGGGACGCCATGGGATACGCAGTATTTT. The whole variable domain, remainder taken from reference TRBV7-6 and TRBJ2-3, is GAGVSQSPRYKVTKRGQDVALRCDPISGHVSLYWYRQALGQGPEFLTYFNYEAQQDKSGLPNDRFSAERPEGSISTLTIQRTEQRDSAMYRCASGMDGTPWDTQYFGPGTRLTVL.

This clone occurred once. The V and J genes are TRBV7-8 and TRBJ1-1, with D perhaps matching TRBD1 (5 bases). V was pared by 4 bases and J by 4 bases, with 13 bases between. The CDR3 has 14 residues. The V gene's germline CDR1 is SGHVS and CDR2 FQNEAQ. For the CDR3, the DNA is TGTGCCAGCAGCTCCAGGGTAGGAGTCACTGAAGCTTTCTTT. This gives the protein CASSSRVGVTEAFF.

The count of this clone is one. The rearrangement links TRBV18 to TRBJ2-1; a weak D match, TRBD2 (6 bases). This CDR3 is 14 amino acids long. The V and J ends lost 1 base and 9 bases respectively, with 13 bases between them. Germline CDR1 is KGHSH and CDR2 is LQKENI. The CDR3 loop reads CASSPLPSEAEQFF. The CDR3 DNA reads as TGTGCCAGCTCACCACTCCCTAGCGAGGCTGAGCAGTTCTTC.

This clone was found once. This rearrangement joins TRBV5-1 to TRBJ2-7; 9 nucleotides line up with TRBD1. The CDR3 runs to 15 residues. CDR1 is SGHRS, CDR2 YFSETQ, per germline. Losses at the gene ends were 0 bases for V and 6 bases for J; bases not matched to a gene: 7. CDR3: CASSLGGTGRAEQYF. CDR3 nucleotides: TGCGCCAGCAGCTTGGGGGGGACAGGGAGGGCCGAGCAGTACTTC. The entire variable domain, with the rest obtained from reference TRBV5-1 and TRBJ2-7, is as follows: KAGVTQTPRYLIKTRGQQVTLSCSPISGHRSVSWYQQTPGQGLQFLFEYFSETQRNKGNFPGRFSGRQFSNSRSEMNVSTLELGDSALYLCASSLGGTGRAEQYFGPGTRLTVT.

The chain is built from TRBV7-2 and TRBJ2-1; 9 nucleotides match TRBD1. The CDR3 sequence is 15 residues long. Germline V gene sequence: CDR1 SGHTA, CDR2 FQGNSA. The V and J ends lost 6 bases and 7 bases, in that order; junction bases with no gene match: 10. The CDR3 DNA sequence: TGTGCCAGCAGATCGACAGGGGGATTGGTAAATGAGCAGTTCTTC. Its translation is CASRSTGGLVNEQFF.

The V and J genes are TRBV4-1 and TRBJ1-1; a weak D match, TRBD1 (5 bases). CDR1 is MGHRA and CDR2 is YSYEKL in the germline V gene. The V end lost 6 bases, the J end lost 4 bases, and 18 bases lay between the germline ends. CDR3 size: 15 residues. CDR3 region: CASRREVTRGTEAFF. The CDR3 bases are TGCGCCAGCAGGCGAGAGGTCACAAGGGGCACTGAAGCTTTCTTT.